The entry that follows covers one T cell receptor (beta chain) sequence. Profiled with immunoSEQ multiplex PCR; TCRdb holds only in-frame clones, not every one. The sample yields around 94,000 clones, 75% to 90% seen once. Time point meaning: baseline pretreatment blood. As to treatment: 15 Gy SBRT to primary tumor, nephrectomy 4 weeks later. This CDR3 is 12 amino acids long. The germline CDR1 and CDR2 sequences are SGHTA and FQGNSA. Trimming cost V 8 bases and J 5 bases; bases outside gene matches: 6. This entry comes from a study of radiation and T cells in renal cell carcinoma. The TCR sequence derives from a man in his fifties with renal cell carcinoma. V gene TRBV7-2 combines with J gene TRBJ2-7; 7 bases fit TRBD2. The sequenced sample was blood, obtained from a patient whose treatment included radiotherapy and nephrectomy. DNA for the CDR3: TGTGCCAGCCTGGGGCTAGCGGACGAGCAGTACTTC. Its protein is CASLGLADEQYF.